This is a list of T cell receptor beta chains from one sample in a study of T cell responses to AZD1222 COVID-19 vaccine. Assay: immunoSEQ multiplex PCR; the TCRdb copy retains only in-frame clones and omits some. Found here are roughly 120,000 clones, roughly 90% of them singletons; the top ten hold more than 4%. The material was peripheral blood, obtained on day 0 of AZD1222 vaccination. Receptors originate from an adult in good health. Each CDR3 is given with its conserved first and last residue. A D gene is named only where the DNA matches it firmly. The size entry is marked missing in some rows and otherwise reads once, few, many or a size class.

-	-	TRBV3-1/TRBV3-2	TRBJ1-3	CASSQESRVQGKGGNTIYF	TGTGCCAGCAGCCAAGAATCTAGGGTCCAGGGGAAGGGCGGAAACACCATATATTTT
-	-	TRBV7-9	TRBJ2-1	CASRLLRSLGVANEQFF	TGTGCCAGCAGGCTCCTCAGGTCCCTCGGTGTCGCGAATGAGCAGTTCTTC
TRBD1	-	TRBV5-1	TRBJ2-5	CASSPGTGLETQYF	TGCGCCAGCAGCCCCGGGACAGGGTTGGAGACCCAGTACTTC
-	-	TRBV6-4	TRBJ2-1	CASREFGGAYNEQFF	TGTGCCAGCCGTGAATTCGGTGGAGCCTACAATGAGCAGTTCTTC
TRBD1	-	TRBV18	TRBJ1-1	CASSSYRVGTGNTEAFF	TGTGCCAGCTCATCCTACAGGGTGGGGACAGGGAACACTGAAGCTTTCTTT
TRBD1	-	TRBV28	TRBJ2-4	CASSLRTGANIQYF	TGTGCCAGCAGCTTAAGGACAGGGGCAAACATTCAGTACTTC
-	-	TRBV28	TRBJ2-4	CASSLGPAKNIQYF	TGTGCCAGCAGTTTGGGACCTGCCAAAAACATTCAGTACTTC
-	-	TRBV27	TRBJ1-1	CASSLGTGLFEAFF	TGTGCCAGCAGTTTAGGAACAGGATTGTTTGAAGCTTTCTTT
-	-	TRBV29-1	TRBJ1-4	CSVERQTNEKLFF	TGCAGCGTTGAAAGACAGACGAATGAAAAACTGTTTTTT
-	-	TRBV4-2	TRBJ2-5	CASSQVHRDQETQYF	TGTGCCAGCAGCCAAGTTCACAGGGACCAAGAGACCCAGTACTTC
-	-	TRBV7-9	TRBJ2-1	CASSLSQGINEQFF	TGTGCCAGCAGCTTAAGCCAGGGGATCAATGAGCAGTTCTTC
-	-	TRBV30	TRBJ1-1	CAWTPTRGTAFF	TGTGCCTGGACTCCTACCAGGGGCACAGCTTTCTTT
TRBD1	once	TRBV3-1/TRBV3-2	TRBJ1-1	CASSQGQGGAFF	TGTGCCAGCAGCCAAGGACAGGGCGGAGCTTTCTTT
-	-	TRBV11-1	TRBJ1-1	CASKSSGAGTEAFF	TGTGCCAGCAAATCTTCTGGGGCGGGCACTGAAGCTTTCTTT
TRBD2	-	TRBV30	TRBJ2-1	CAWTSGPYNEQFF	TGTGCCTGGACTAGCGGACCTTACAATGAGCAGTTCTTC
TRBD1	-	TRBV7-2	TRBJ1-5	CASSLAGTGDQPQHF	TGTGCCAGCAGCTTAGCCGGGACAGGGGATCAGCCCCAGCATTTT
TRBD2	-	TRBV4-1	TRBJ2-7	CASSREAGASGYSLTF	TGCGCCAGCAGCCGGGAGGCAGGGGCTAGCGGGTATTCTTTAACCTTC
-	-	TRBV6-1	TRBJ2-3	CASSSGIGTDTQYF	TGTGCCAGCAGTTCAGGAATTGGCACAGATACGCAGTATTTT
-	-	TRBV11-2	TRBJ2-3	CASSLSSGKDTQYF	TGTGCCAGCAGCCTATCCTCTGGGAAAGATACGCAGTATTTT
-	once	TRBV10-1	TRBJ2-7	CASSGHSYEQYF	TGCGCCAGCAGTGGACACTCGTACGAGCAGTACTTC
TRBD2	-	TRBV27	TRBJ2-7	CASSLSGNPREQYF	TGTGCCAGCAGTCTTAGCGGGAACCCTCGTGAGCAGTACTTC
-	-	TRBV7-2	TRBJ1-5	CASSLKGSNQPQHF	TGTGCCAGCAGCTTAAAGGGAAGCAATCAGCCCCAGCATTTT
-	-	TRBV11-2	TRBJ1-1	CASSSGGGRTEAFF	TGTGCCAGCAGCTCCGGAGGTGGGCGGACTGAAGCTTTCTTT
-	-	TRBV19	TRBJ2-6	CASSIDREPSGANVLTF	TGTGCCAGTAGTATAGATCGGGAACCCTCTGGGGCCAACGTCCTGACTTTC
-	-	TRBV3-1/TRBV3-2	TRBJ2-1	CASSRSLAEQFF	TGTGCCAGCAGCCGATCATTAGCTGAGCAGTTCTTC
TRBD1	-	TRBV27	TRBJ1-2	CASGQGASYGYTF	TGTGCCAGCGGACAGGGGGCCTCCTATGGCTACACCTTC
-	-	TRBV3-1/TRBV3-2	TRBJ1-5	CASSPGRARPQHF	TGTGCCAGCAGCCCCGGACGGGCAAGGCCCCAGCATTTT
TRBD1	-	TRBV27	TRBJ2-3	CASTQAGGERDTQYF	TGTGCCAGCACTCAAGCAGGGGGAGAGAGAGATACGCAGTATTTT
TRBD1	-	TRBV28	TRBJ1-1	CASGTTGGRAFF	TGTGCCAGCGGGACGACAGGGGGAAGGGCTTTCTTT
TRBD2	-	TRBV27	TRBJ2-1	CASRLAGAVDEQFF	TGTGCCAGCAGACTAGCGGGGGCTGTCGATGAGCAGTTCTTC
-	-	TRBV7-6	TRBJ1-1	CASQGQGPAFF	TGTGCCAGCCAGGGGCAGGGCCCAGCTTTCTTT
TRBD2	-	TRBV4-1	TRBJ2-7	CASSQVVTSGVSSYEQYF	TGCGCCAGCAGCCAAGTAGTAACGAGCGGGGTTAGCTCCTACGAGCAGTACTTC
TRBD1	-	TRBV6-1	TRBJ1-1	CASSEGDRGEGAFF	TGTGCCAGCAGTGAGGGAGACAGGGGAGAGGGAGCTTTCTTT
-	once	TRBV18	TRBJ1-1	CASSLTTPGVNTEAFF	TGTGCCAGCTCGCTTACAACACCCGGGGTGAACACTGAAGCTTTCTTT
TRBD2	-	TRBV7-6	TRBJ2-5	CASSNPGLATETQYF	TGTGCCAGCAGCAACCCGGGACTAGCGACAGAGACCCAGTACTTC
TRBD1	-	TRBV7-3	TRBJ1-2	CASSLTSGGTYGYTF	TGTGCCAGCAGCTTAACATCAGGGGGTACCTATGGCTACACCTTC
-	-	TRBV28	TRBJ1-5	CASSAPGSNQPQHF	TGTGCCAGCAGTGCCCCGGGGTCAAATCAGCCCCAGCATTTT
TRBD2	-	TRBV7-2	TRBJ2-7	CASSLISSGGTSYEQYF	TGTGCCAGCAGCTTAATCAGTAGCGGGGGGACCTCCTACGAGCAGTACTTC
-	-	TRBV5-5	TRBJ2-2	CASSKINGNTGELFF	TGTGCCAGCAGTAAAATCAACGGGAACACCGGGGAGCTGTTTTTT
-	-	TRBV12-3/TRBV12-4	TRBJ1-1	CASRPAEGRAFF	TGTGCCAGCAGGCCCGCCGAAGGGAGGGCTTTCTTT
-	-	TRBV6-5	TRBJ1-3	CASRLRDTIYF	TGTGCCAGCAGACTAAGGGACACCATATATTTT
-	once	TRBV12-3/TRBV12-4	TRBJ2-1	CASSLTGTEQFF	TGTGCCAGCAGTTTAACCGGGACTGAGCAGTTCTTC
-	-	TRBV6-5	TRBJ1-1	CASSTSNTEAFF	TGTGCCAGCAGCACCAGTAACACTGAAGCTTTCTTT
-	-	TRBV6-2/TRBV6-3	TRBJ2-7	CASSYSTTAPLYEQYF	TGTGCCAGCAGTTACTCGACTACAGCTCCTCTCTACGAGCAGTACTTC
TRBD1	-	TRBV2	TRBJ2-7	CASSLGQGREQYF	TGTGCCAGCAGTTTGGGACAGGGGCGGGAGCAGTACTTC
-	-	TRBV28	TRBJ2-7	CASSSPLVYEQYF	TGTGCCAGCAGTTCCCCCTTGGTCTACGAGCAGTACTTC
-	once	TRBV28	TRBJ2-5	CASGKENRVRETQYF	TGTGCCAGCGGTAAAGAAAACAGGGTTCGGGAGACCCAGTACTTC
-	-	TRBV4-2	TRBJ1-3	CASSQGDGSSGNTIYF	TGTGCCAGCAGCCAAGGGGACGGGTCCTCTGGAAACACCATATATTTT
TRBD1	-	TRBV9	TRBJ1-2	CASSVQGGVYGYTF	TGTGCCAGCAGCGTACAGGGGGGAGTCTATGGCTACACCTTC
-	-	TRBV10-3	TRBJ1-2	CAISESLDYGYTF	TGTGCCATCAGTGAGTCGTTGGATTATGGCTACACCTTC
-	-	TRBV6-5	TRBJ2-2	CASSSRGRPNTGELFF	TGTGCCAGCAGTTCGCGGGGGCGCCCGAACACCGGGGAGCTGTTTTTT
-	-	TRBV7-2	TRBJ1-2	CASSLDSGQPYGYTF	TGTGCCAGCAGCTTAGATAGCGGACAGCCCTATGGCTACACCTTC
-	-	TRBV6-5	TRBJ1-5	CASMQYGSNQPQHF	TGTGCCAGCATGCAGTATGGGAGCAATCAGCCCCAGCATTTT